The 19 T cell receptor beta chains in this list originate from one sample, sequenced in a study of metastatic and nonmetastatic thyroid tumors. MiXCR reprocessed the PCR reads for TCRdb. Among approximately 50,000 clones listed, about 4.3% were seen once. Every patient was untreated before thyroid surgery. Sequences were obtained from blood. These receptors all come from a female donor with papillary thyroid cancer or a benign thyroid nodule (not recorded which). Some clones in this sample may be carry-over from other donors' samples.

The V and J genes are TRBV6-1 and TRBJ1-5; perhaps TRBD1 as D (6 bases). Germline V gene lookup returns CDR1 MNHNS and CDR2 SASEGT. V shed 5 bases and J shed 5 bases, with 13 bases lying between them. There are 14 residues in the CDR3. For the CDR3, the DNA is TGTGCCAGCAGTATCCGGGACACCGATCAGCCCCAGCATTTT. Amino acid sequence: CASSIRDTDQPQHF.

Worth noting for this clone: At one of its ends the junction is not consistent with the germline gene, which may arise from a read error. This chain uses TRBV12-3 or TRBV12-4 with TRBJ2-3; D remains ambiguous. The length of the CDR3 is 13 residues. CDR3 sequence: CASTLDCGDTQYF. In DNA form, the CDR3 reads TGTGCCAGCACCCTCGACTGTGGGGATACGCAGTACTTT.

This clone was recorded at least ten times. This chain connects TRBV6-1 to TRBJ1-6; D gene ambiguous. Germline V gene sequence: CDR1 MNHNS, CDR2 SASEGT. There are 13 residues in the CDR3. Trimming took off 6 bases at V and 11 bases at J, with 14 bases between the two ends. The CDR3 sequence: CASSPARLPPLHF. CDR3 nucleotides: TGTGCCAGCAGCCCCGCTCGTTTGCCACCCCTCCACTTT.

Worth noting for this clone: This CDR3 fails to terminate in the conserved phenylalanine or tryptophan, so it likely reflects a read error. J is TRBJ2-7 and V is TRBV6-5, with TRBD1 identical over 7 bases. This CDR3 is built from 17 residues. Unmatched junction bases numbered 13, after V lost 2 bases and J lost 3 bases. From germline, CDR1 is MNHEY and CDR2 SVGAGI. CDR3 region: CASSYPRQGLAYYEQYL. CDR3 in DNA: TGTGCCAGCAGTTACCCGAGACAGGGTCTGGCTTACTACGAGCAGTACCTC.

This chain uses TRBV3-1 with TRBJ1-5; no clear D gene. The CDR3 is 13 residues long. Looked up from germline, CDR1 is LGHDT and CDR2 is YNNKEL (reference sequence). The V end was cut by 2 bases, the J end by 6 bases, with 8 bases between. The CDR3 spells CASSQNLGQPQHF. CDR3 in DNA: TGTGCCAGCAGCCAAAACCTGGGTCAGCCCCAGCATTTT.

The chain joins TRBV6-1 to TRBJ2-3, with 8 bases aligning to TRBD1. The germline CDR1 and CDR2 sequences are MNHNS and SASEGT. V shed 5 bases and J 3 bases; nucleotides not matched to a gene: 13. This CDR3 comprises 17 residues. The CDR3 DNA is TGTGCCAGCAGTACGGTGGACAGGGAGAGGGAAACAGATACGCAGTATTTT. This gives the protein CASSTVDRERETDTQYF.

This clone was picked up many times. The rearrangement links TRBV4-1 to TRBJ1-1, with D uncertain. V lost 6 bases and J lost 0, with 14 bases in between. The germline V gene has CDR1 MGHRA and CDR2 YSYEKL. CDR3 length: 15 amino acids. As DNA, the CDR3 is TGCGCCAGCAGGGCTCAGAACCTAATGAACACTGAAGCTTTCTTT. This translates into CASRAQNLMNTEAFF.

This clone has at least ten counts. CDR3 sequence (DNA): TGTGCCACCAGTGACCCAGACCTAGCGGGTATCACAGATACGCAGTATTTT. Translated: CATSDPDLAGITDTQYF. The V and J genes are TRBV24-1 and TRBJ2-3, with TRBD2 identical over 8 bases. V lost 4 bases, J lost 2 bases, and 10 bases stayed unmatched. The CDR3 totals 17 residues. Germline CDR1 reads KGHDR; CDR2 reads SFDVKD.

This clone has ten or more counts. This rearrangement joins TRBV2 to TRBJ2-1, with 7 bases matching TRBD2. Germline trimming cut 6 bases from V and 8 bases from J; bases unmatched to any gene: 16. CDR3 length equals 16 residues. Germline V gene sequence: CDR1 SNHLY, CDR2 FYNNEI. DNA for the CDR3: TGTGCCAGCAGGGGCCCGGGTACCAGCGGGAACGATGAGCAGTTCTTC. It is translated as CASRGPGTSGNDEQFF.

This clone came up many times. The rearrangement uses TRBV29-1 and TRBJ2-3, with TRBD1 matching 9 bases. Trimming at V came to 6 bases and at J to 5 bases, leaving 6 bases not matched to a gene. CDR3 length equals 13 residues. Germline CDR1 SQVTM, CDR2 ANQGSEA. The CDR3 region is CSVSRDRVDTQYF. The CDR3 DNA follows: TGCAGCGTGTCCCGGGACAGGGTAGATACGCAGTATTTT.

This clone was counted a few times. Mismatch with germline at one junction end may stem from a read error. This chain connects TRBV27 to TRBJ2-7, with D unclear. The CDR3 extends over 14 amino acids. CDR1 and CDR2 from the germline V gene are MNHEY and SMNVEV (reference sequence). The CDR3 coding sequence is TGTGCCAGCAGCATTGGGCCTGAGGTGTACGATCAGTACTTC. It is translated as CASSIGPEVYDQYF.

The sample holds many counts of this clone. This chain uses TRBV4-1 with TRBJ2-1, with D perhaps being TRBD1 or TRBD2 (6 bases each). The V gene lost 8 bases and the J gene lost 0 bases, with 14 bases spanning the gap. CDR1 is MGHRA and CDR2 is YSYEKL in the germline V gene. The CDR3 extends over 15 amino acids. The CDR3, as DNA: TGCGCCAGCGGGGACGGGGGCCTCTCCTACAATGAGCAGTTCTTC. It translates to CASGDGGLSYNEQFF.

This clone was seen ten or more times. The chain is built from TRBV4-2 and TRBJ1-2, with 10 bases matching TRBD1. After removal of 0 bases from V and 4 bases from J, the junction contained 8 bases not matched to a gene. The CDR3 has 17 residues. CDR1 and CDR2 (germline): LGHNA, YNFKEQ. The chain's CDR3 is CASSQDSGTGVGYGYTF. The CDR3 DNA is TGTGCCAGCAGCCAAGATAGCGGGACAGGGGTGGGCTATGGCTACACCTTC.

This clone was seen at least ten times. The chain is built from TRBV19 and TRBJ2-5, with 10 bases aligning to TRBD2. CDR1 is LNHDA and CDR2 is SQIVND in the germline V gene (reference sequence). The CDR3 is 14 residues long. V shed 4 bases, J shed 2 bases, and the junction held 1 base outside the gene matches. CDR3 DNA sequence: TGTGCCAGTAGTAAGACTAGCGGGCAAGAGACCCAGTACTTC. This codes for CASSKTSGQETQYF. Filled out from reference TRBV19 and TRBJ2-5, the complete variable domain reads DGGITQSPKYLFRKEGQNVTLSCEQNLNHDAMYWYRQDPGQGLRLIYYSQIVNDFQKGDIAEGYSVSREKKESFPLTVTSAQKNPTAFYLCASSKTSGQETQYFGPGTRLLVL.

There are many counts of this clone. V usage is TRBV7-9 and J usage is TRBJ2-5; 7 positions match TRBD1. The junction had 13 bases not matched to a gene; V was cut back by 4 bases and J by 5 bases. Germline CDR1 SEHNR, CDR2 FQNEAQ (reference sequence). The CDR3 extends over 16 amino acids. In DNA form, the CDR3 reads TGTGCCAGCAGCTATCCGACAGGGTTGGTTGCCGAGACCCAGTACTTC. Translated, it gives CASSYPTGLVAETQYF.

In this sample, this clone turned up many times. The chain carries TRBV5-1 and TRBJ2-1; no clear D gene. The CDR3 covers 14 residues. CDR1 and CDR2 (germline): SGHRS, YFSETQ. The germline V and J ends were trimmed by 4 bases and 6 bases, with 14 bases remaining between them. The CDR3 is CASSAASLGNEQFF. CDR3 nucleotide sequence: TGCGCCAGCAGCGCCGCGTCCCTAGGCAATGAGCAGTTCTTC. Variable domain in full (rest from reference TRBV5-1 and TRBJ2-1): KAGVTQTPRYLIKTRGQQVTLSCSPISGHRSVSWYQQTPGQGLQFLFEYFSETQRNKGNFPGRFSGRQFSNSRSEMNVSTLELGDSALYLCASSAASLGNEQFFGPGTRLTVL.

There are a few counts of this clone. The junction differs from germline at one of its ends, possibly a read error. The genes are TRBV13 and TRBJ2-5; 7 bases map to TRBD1. The germline CDR1 and CDR2 sequences are PRHDT and FYEKMQ (reference sequence). This CDR3 has 13 amino acids. CDR3 residues: CASTLGGIETQYF. The CDR3 region has the DNA TGTGCCAGCACCTTAGGGGGCATCGAGACCCAGTACTTC.

The gene calls are TRBV19 and TRBJ1-5, with D uncertain. Per germline, CDR1 LNHDA and CDR2 SQIVND (reference sequence). The CDR3 runs 14 residues. V was clipped by 4 bases and J by 7 bases, with 14 bases between them. CDR3: CASSTERIGQPQHF. DNA of the CDR3: TGTGCCAGTAGTACAGAAAGGATTGGACAGCCCCAGCATTTT.

This clone was seen at least ten times. The V call is TRBV3-1, the J call TRBJ2-1, with D unresolved. The CDR3 is 14 amino acids. In germline, CDR1 is LGHDT, CDR2 YNNKEL (reference sequence). V was shortened by 2 bases and J by 5 bases, with 10 bases between the two germline ends. The CDR3 loop is CASSQSEDDNEQFF. The CDR3 DNA follows: TGTGCCAGCAGCCAATCTGAAGATGACAATGAGCAGTTCTTC.